This T cell receptor (beta chain) was found in a study of PD-1 blockade in classical Hodgkin lymphoma. Clones were read by immunoSEQ multiplex PCR, and TCRdb kept only the in-frame ones, dropping some. Seen here are around 15,000 clones, over 80% observed once, and the top ten hold 30% to 45%. No patient escaped relapse after autologous stem cell transplantation, and brentuximab vedotin exposure varied. V lost 6 bases to trimming and J lost 0 bases, with 11 bases between them. CDR1 MGHRA and CDR2 YSYEKL come from the germline V gene. The CDR3 totals 15 residues. The chain joins TRBV4-1 to TRBJ2-2; maybe TRBD2 (5 bases). This material consisted of peripheral blood mononuclear cells (PBMCs), taken before the second cycle of nivolumab. The clonotype originates from a human donor with classical Hodgkin lymphoma. The CDR3 is CASRRLYANTGELFF. CDR3 sequence (DNA): TGCGCCAGCAGGCGACTATACGCGAACACCGGGGAGCTGTTTTTT.